This record covers a single TCR beta chain. This specimen belongs to a study of blood T cell repertoires in COVID-19. Across the study: Acute and convalescent COVID-19 specimens originated in the United States, Italy and Spain. Sources were T cells, B-cell-depleted T cells, or PBMCs; the material itself was cDNA or gDNA.

The CDR3 covers 13 residues. V dropped 6 bases and J dropped 6 bases, with 11 bases sitting between them. Germline V gives CDR1 WNHNN, CDR2 SYGVQD (reference sequence). In the study's own analysis: Nucleated cell number was recorded as an estimate derived from reference gene primer amplification. This table comes from immunoSEQ multiplex PCR, and its TCRdb copy is limited to in-frame clones, with some not included. V and J calls plus clone size are reproduced from that table; the DNA served to infer D and trimming. Found here are 220,000 or so clones, around four fifths of them singletons; the top ten hold approximately 20%.

Sequenced material: peripheral blood. This TCR came from a man aged 30 to 39 with active or convalescent COVID-19. J is TRBJ2-2 and V is TRBV10-1; D possibly corresponds to TRBD1 (5 bases). The CDR3 nucleotides are TGCGCCAGCAGGGAAGGGGTCGCCGGGGAGCTGTTTTTT. The encoded protein is CASREGVAGELFF.